The 29 T cell receptor beta chains below were found in one sample sequenced in a study of blood T cells in healthy people across ages. With a J-beta primer mix and a sample-barcoded 5' primer, a second PCR ran 7 to 11 cycles. From the 5' RACE reads, TCRdb called clonotypes with MiXCR, one entry per CDR3 protein. In the table there are nearly 1 million distinct CDR3 sequences, roughly 47% of which are singletons. Sequenced material: blood. The receptors originated from a woman between 55 and 75 years old in good health.

The sample holds a few counts of this clonotype. The CDR3 DNA is TGTGCCAGCATTGAGTCTGGGGGAGGTAATACGCAGTATTTT. Translation: CASIESGGGNTQYF. The genes are TRBV25-1 and TRBJ2-3, with D perhaps matching TRBD2 (6 bases). Germline assignment: CDR1 MGHDK and CDR2 SYGVNS. The CDR3 is 14 residues long. V was trimmed by 7 bases and J by 7 bases, leaving 18 bases between them.

This chain uses TRBV6-6 with TRBJ2-3; TRBD2 agrees at 11 bases. V trimming: 2 bases; J trimming: 5 bases; junction bases outside the gene matches: 6. This CDR3 has 16 residues. Per the germline V gene, CDR1 is MNHNY and CDR2 is SVGAGI (reference sequence). CDR3 amino acids: CASSYAISGRGDTQYF. In DNA, the CDR3 is TGTGCCAGCAGTTACGCAATTAGCGGGAGGGGAGATACGCAGTATTTT.

The rearrangement uses TRBV28 and TRBJ1-4, with no clear D. CDR3 length: 16 amino acids. Germline CDR1 is MDHEN and CDR2 is SYDVKM. V lost 3 bases to trimming and J lost 0 bases, with 11 bases between them. The CDR3 region is CASSFYRLATNEKLFF. The CDR3 region has the DNA TGTGCCAGCAGTTTCTACAGACTAGCAACTAATGAAAAACTGTTTTTT. The entire variable domain, with the rest obtained from reference TRBV28 and TRBJ1-4, is as follows: DVKVTQSSRYLVKRTGEKVFLECVQDMDHENMFWYRQDPGLGLRLIYFSYDVKMKEKGDIPEGYSVSREKKERFSLILESASTNQTSMYLCASSFYRLATNEKLFFGSGTQLSVL.

This clonotype came up a few times. CDR3 coding DNA: TGCGCCAGCAGTGCGGGACTAGCGGGACGAGGGTACAATGAGCAGTTCTTC. This sequence encodes CASSAGLAGRGYNEQFF. This chain joins TRBV10-1 and TRBJ2-1; 13 bases are a match to TRBD2. This CDR3 spans 17 amino acids. After removal of 4 bases from V and 4 bases from J, the junction contained 7 bases not matched to a gene. Germline V gene sequence: CDR1 WNHNN, CDR2 SYGVQD (reference sequence).

V gene TRBV5-5 combines with J gene TRBJ2-6, with D hard to call. Trimming took 4 bases from V and 1 from J, leaving 3 bases between them. The CDR3 has 13 amino acids. Germline lookup yields CDR1 SGHKS and CDR2 YYEKEE (reference sequence). The chain's CDR3 is CASSMSGANVLTF. The CDR3 DNA follows: TGTGCCAGCAGCATGTCTGGGGCCAACGTCCTGACTTTC.

The V call is TRBV29-1, the J call TRBJ1-1, with 8 bases fitting TRBD1. Germline lookup yields CDR1 SQVTM and CDR2 ANQGSEA. The CDR3 sequence is 14 residues long. V lost 3 bases and J lost 0; bases outside the gene matches: 3. The CDR3 is CSVDRGLMNTEAFF. CDR3 nucleotides: TGCAGCGTTGACAGGGGGCTTATGAACACTGAAGCTTTCTTT.

The gene calls are TRBV6-2 or TRBV6-3 and TRBJ2-1, with D unclear. The end of the DNA aligns better with TRBJ2-7, so the J call may be wrong. The CDR3 sequence is 13 residues long. The germline V gene has CDR1 MNHEY and CDR2 SVGEGT. The CDR3 loop reads CASSRLINNEQYF. DNA for the CDR3: TGTGCCAGCAGTAGACTGATAAACAATGAGCAGTACTTC.

This clonotype has only a few counts. V usage is TRBV6-5 and J usage is TRBJ1-4; tentative D call: TRBD1 (6 bases). CDR3 length equals 15 residues. The V and J ends lost 6 bases and 5 bases respectively, with 16 bases between them. Germline V lookup: CDR1 MNHEY, CDR2 SVGAGI. Here the CDR3 reads CASRNSGTKNEKLFF. CDR3 nucleotides: TGTGCCAGCAGAAATTCCGGGACAAAAAATGAAAAACTGTTTTTT.

The J gene is TRBJ1-2, the V gene TRBV28; no clear D gene. V lost 1 base and J 5 bases, leaving 14 bases between the germline ends. CDR3 size: 15 residues. Germline assignment: CDR1 MDHEN and CDR2 SYDVKM. The CDR3 region has the DNA TGTGCCAGCAGTTTATTGCAGGAGGTTTATTATGGCTACACCTTC. As protein: CASSLLQEVYYGYTF.

The genes are TRBV3-1 and TRBJ2-5, with 11 bases lining up with TRBD2. Germline assignment: CDR1 LGHDT and CDR2 YNNKEL (reference sequence). Trimming took 3 bases from V and 2 from J; bases not matched to a gene: 5. This CDR3 comprises 16 residues. CDR3 loop: CASSHRTSGRQETQYF. The CDR3 DNA reads as TGTGCCAGCAGCCATCGGACTAGCGGGCGACAAGAGACCCAGTACTTC.

This clonotype was counted only a few times. This chain connects TRBV18 to TRBJ2-7; no clear D gene. The CDR3 has 13 residues. Germline CDR1 reads KGHSH; CDR2 reads LQKENI. Trimming took 4 bases from V and 2 from J, leaving 9 bases between them. CDR3 in DNA: TGTGCCAGCTCACGCGCGGATACCTACGAGCAGTACTTC. Its protein is CASSRADTYEQYF.

This clonotype came up once. The gene calls are TRBV20-1 and TRBJ1-5; a weak D match, TRBD1 (6 bases). Germline CDR1 DFQATT, CDR2 SNEGSKA (reference sequence). The V end lost 3 bases, the J end lost 7 bases, and 16 bases lay between the germline ends. This CDR3 contains 14 residues. The CDR3 loop reads CSASVGAGSQPQHF. CDR3 DNA sequence: TGCAGTGCTAGTGTGGGGGCAGGGTCCCAGCCCCAGCATTTT.

The genes are TRBV7-9 and TRBJ2-7, with 11 bases that match TRBD2. The germline V gene encodes CDR1 SEHNR and CDR2 FQNEAQ (reference sequence). V shed 1 base and J 3 bases; nucleotides not matched to a gene: 5. This CDR3 spans 16 amino acids. CDR3 amino acids: CASSLETSGSLYEQYF. DNA of the CDR3: TGTGCCAGCAGCTTAGAAACTAGCGGGAGTCTCTACGAGCAGTACTTC.

The chain links TRBV5-1 to TRBJ2-3; 12 nucleotides agree with TRBD2. The CDR3 length is 16 residues. V was pared by 4 bases and J by 4 bases, with 7 bases of the junction left unmatched. Per the germline V gene, CDR1 is SGHRS and CDR2 is YFSETQ. The DNA of the CDR3 is TGCGCCAGCAGCAACCCGACTAGCGGGAGATCAGATACGCAGTATTTT. Its translation is CASSNPTSGRSDTQYF.

The chain is built from TRBV12-3 or TRBV12-4 and TRBJ1-2; 7 positions match TRBD1. The CDR3 is 13 residues long. The V and J ends lost 6 bases and 3 bases, in that order; junction bases with no gene match: 4. Written as DNA, the CDR3 is TGTGCCAGCAGGTCCACAGGGGACTATGGCTACACCTTC. Its translation: CASRSTGDYGYTF.

The chain links TRBV3-1 to TRBJ1-1, with 7 bases matching TRBD1. This CDR3 contains 13 residues. Germline values: CDR1 LGHDT, CDR2 YNNKEL (reference sequence). V was pared by 7 bases and J by 3 bases, with 5 bases of the junction left unmatched. CDR3 bases: TGTGCCAGCAATACAGGGGTGCACACTGAAGCTTTCTTT. Translated: CASNTGVHTEAFF.

The table lists this clonotype with a few counts. CDR3 DNA: TGTGCCAGCTCACCCAATGTACAGGACGGAACTGAAGCTTTCTTT. Amino acids: CASSPNVQDGTEAFF. This sequence joins TRBV18 and TRBJ1-1; a possible D gene is TRBD1 (5 bases). Trimming removed 3 bases at V and 5 bases at J, with 16 bases between. CDR1 is KGHSH and CDR2 is LQKENI in the germline V gene. This CDR3 is built from 15 residues.

This chain's CDR3 is CASSQGGREDATGELFF. Written as DNA, the CDR3 is TGTGCCAGCAGCCAGGGGGGCCGGGAGGATGCCACCGGGGAGCTGTTTTTT. V usage is TRBV3-1 and J usage is TRBJ2-2, with TRBD2 as a possible D gene (7 bases). CDR3 length: 17 amino acids. Germline CDR1 reads LGHDT; CDR2 reads YNNKEL (reference sequence). Trimming took off 3 bases at V and 4 bases at J, with 18 bases between the two ends.

This clonotype has only a few counts. This sequence joins TRBV12-3 or TRBV12-4 and TRBJ2-7; D not resolved. This CDR3 region has 14 residues. V lost 3 bases to trimming and J lost 5 bases, with 14 bases between them. DNA of the CDR3: TGTGCCAGCAGTTTGGGCGGAAGTCAGGACGAGCAGTACTTC. Translation gives CASSLGGSQDEQYF.

In its sample, this clonotype was seen a few times. One junction end disagrees with the germline gene, perhaps due to a read error. The chain recombines TRBV7-9 with TRBJ2-7; D is perhaps TRBD2 (6 bases). Per the germline V gene, CDR1 is SEHNR and CDR2 is FQNEAQ (reference sequence). The CDR3 sequence is 16 residues long. The CDR3 region is CASSSPASASSYELYF. The CDR3 region has the DNA TGTGCCAGCAGCTCCCCAGCTAGCGCGAGCTCCTACGAGCTGTACTTC.

V gene TRBV6-5 combines with J gene TRBJ2-5; 11 bases align to TRBD1. Gene TRBJ2-7 matches the end of the DNA better, so the J call may be wrong. The germline CDR1 and CDR2 sequences are MNHEY and SVGAGI. The CDR3 is 16 residues long. CDR3 region: CASSYGGQGAKYEQYF. The CDR3 DNA follows: TGTGCCAGCAGTTACGGAGGACAGGGGGCGAAATACGAGCAGTACTTC.

The chain uses TRBV28 and TRBJ2-1; D may correspond to TRBD1 or TRBD2 (6 bases each). CDR3 length: 14 residues. The V end lost 5 bases, the J end lost 4 bases, and 12 bases lay between the germline ends. Germline CDR1 is MDHEN and CDR2 is SYDVKM. CDR3 sequence: CASSAPGAYNEQFF. DNA of the CDR3: TGTGCCAGCAGTGCCCCGGGGGCTTACAATGAGCAGTTCTTC.

This clonotype was picked up a small number of times. Mismatch with germline at one junction end may stem from a read error. The rearrangement joins TRBV4-1 to TRBJ1-2; no clear D. CDR1 MGHRA and CDR2 YSYEKL come from the germline V gene. There are 14 residues in the CDR3. The CDR3 sequence is CASSQVVQNYGYTF. The CDR3 nucleotides are TGCGCCAGCAGTCAAGTAGTACAGAACTATGGCTACACCTTC.

V and J are TRBV20-1 and TRBJ1-1, with a weak D call TRBD1 (5 bases). The V gene lost 0 bases and the J gene lost 1 base, with 9 bases spanning the gap. The CDR3 is 14 amino acids. CDR1 and CDR2 (germline): DFQATT, SNEGSKA (reference sequence). The CDR3 DNA is TGCAGTGCTAGAGAAACAGGCCAGAACACTGAAGCTTTCTTT. This sequence encodes CSARETGQNTEAFF.

This clonotype was seen more than once but under ten times. The chain uses TRBV9 and TRBJ2-5; D not resolved. The CDR3 runs to 16 residues. The ends were cut back, 0 bases at V and 2 bases at J, with 14 bases in the middle. Germline CDR1 and CDR2: SGDLS and YYNGEE. CDR3 DNA: TGTGCCAGCAGCGTAGGAGGAGCGTCGGCACAAGAGACCCAGTACTTC. It encodes CASSVGGASAQETQYF.

V and J are TRBV11-2 and TRBJ2-7; perhaps TRBD1 as D (6 bases). The CDR3 totals 14 residues. The germline V gene has CDR1 SGHAT and CDR2 FQNNGV. V was pared by 5 bases and J by 2 bases, with 13 bases between. The CDR3 bases are TGTGCCAGCAGCGTCCGGGACAAAGCCTACGAGCAGTACTTC. Translation: CASSVRDKAYEQYF.

This clonotype was counted between two and nine times. The chain is built from TRBV29-1 and TRBJ2-1; the D call may be TRBD1 or TRBD2 (6 bases each). CDR1 and CDR2 from the germline V gene are SQVTM and ANQGSEA. This CDR3 has 15 amino acids. The CDR3 is CIVWGEQGRGNEQFF. The CDR3 DNA is TGCATTGTTTGGGGGGAACAGGGAAGGGGGAATGAGCAGTTCTTC.

The gene calls are TRBV15 and TRBJ2-5, with 13 positions matching TRBD2. J lost 5 bases, V lost 5 bases, and 5 bases had no gene match. There are 15 residues in the CDR3. Germline CDR1 LNHNV, CDR2 YYDKDF (reference sequence). The CDR3 DNA sequence: TGTGCCACCAGCGGACTAGCGGGAGTGGCGGAGACCCAGTACTTC. It is translated as CATSGLAGVAETQYF.

The chain couples TRBV2 to TRBJ2-3, with 14 bases identical to TRBD2. Trimming at V came to 6 bases and at J to 10 bases, leaving 6 bases not matched to a gene. Germline V CDR1 and CDR2: SNHLY, FYNNEI. This CDR3 has 14 residues. The CDR3 DNA follows: TGTGCCAGCAGGGGGACTAGCGGGAGATGGGCGCAGTATTTT. It encodes CASRGTSGRWAQYF.